Listed below are T cell receptor beta chains from one sample, sequenced in a study of blood T cell repertoires in COVID-19. TCRdb's copy holds only in-frame clones and misses some; the assay was immunoSEQ multiplex PCR. The table has approximately 400,000 clones, around 83% seen once. The sequenced material came from PBMCs or T cells enriched from blood (not recorded which). These receptors all come from a woman aged 50 to 65 who had recovered from COVID-19. Both conserved end residues are part of each CDR3. A D gene is named only where the DNA matches it firmly. Clone size appears in some rows only: once, few, many, or a class for an expanded clone.

J: TRBJ1-3
size: .
V: TRBV30
D: .
DNA: TGTGCCTGGTGGGGAGGGGTGTGGGGAAACACCATATATTTT
CDR3: CAWWGGVWGNTIYF

J: TRBJ1-1
size: .
V: TRBV6-5
D: .
DNA: TGTGCCAGCAGCCCGTATCAGGAAGCTTTCTTT
CDR3: CASSPYQEAFF

J: TRBJ1-2
size: .
V: TRBV5-8
D: .
DNA: TGTGCCAGCAGCTTGGGGGCATATGGCTACACCTTC
CDR3: CASSLGAYGYTF

J: TRBJ2-2
size: .
V: TRBV6-2/TRBV6-3
D: .
DNA: TGTGCCAGCAGTTACTCGAGTGTGCCAGGGGTTACCGGGGAGCTGTTTTTT
CDR3: CASSYSSVPGVTGELFF

J: TRBJ1-3
size: .
V: TRBV30
D: .
DNA: TGTGCCTGCCCAAGGGGGGGGGCTGGAAACACCATATATTTT
CDR3: CACPRGGAGNTIYF

J: TRBJ1-3
size: .
V: TRBV30
D: .
DNA: TGTGCCTGGGGTAGCATGTCTGGAAACACCATATATTTT
CDR3: CAWGSMSGNTIYF

J: TRBJ1-1
size: .
V: TRBV29-1
D: .
DNA: TGCAGCGTTGAAGACAGCAGCGGCGGTGAAGCTTTCTTT
CDR3: CSVEDSSGGEAFF

J: TRBJ2-5
size: .
V: TRBV3-1/TRBV3-2
D: TRBD1
DNA: TGTGCCAGCAGCCAGGACAGGGTAACTACAGAGACCCAGTACTTC
CDR3: CASSQDRVTTETQYF

J: TRBJ1-2
size: .
V: TRBV7-6
D: .
DNA: TGTGCCAGCAGCTCCCCGGATCGGACCAGCGGGGGCTACACCTTC
CDR3: CASSSPDRTSGGYTF

J: TRBJ1-1
size: .
V: TRBV5-6
D: .
DNA: TGTGCCAGCAGCTTGCGCACGGGTCAGAACACTGAAGCTTCCTTT
CDR3: CASSLRTGQNTEASF

J: TRBJ1-5
size: .
V: TRBV19
D: .
DNA: TGTGCCACCCAAACCGGGGGGTCCAATCAGCCCCAGCATTTT
CDR3: CATQTGGSNQPQHF

J: TRBJ2-2
size: .
V: TRBV19
D: .
DNA: TGTGCCAGTAGTATAAGTTTGGGCCAGGCAGCGAACACCGGGGAGCTGTTTTTT
CDR3: CASSISLGQAANTGELFF

J: TRBJ2-2
size: .
V: TRBV19
D: .
DNA: TGTGCCAGTAACCCTCGCGACCCGGGCACCGGGGAGCTGTTTTTT
CDR3: CASNPRDPGTGELFF

J: TRBJ1-1
size: .
V: TRBV28
D: TRBD1
DNA: TGTGCCAGCAGTCATAAGGGGACAGGGAACACTGAAGCTTTCTTT
CDR3: CASSHKGTGNTEAFF

J: TRBJ2-1
size: once
V: TRBV7-9
D: .
DNA: TGTGCCAGCAGCTTAGTAGGCCTAGTCTCCTACAATGAGCAGTTCTTC
CDR3: CASSLVGLVSYNEQFF